The present entry profiles one T cell receptor beta chain with its context. The antigen remains undetermined. TCR beta cDNA libraries had unique molecular identifiers. Each sample of roughly 0.9 to 11 million input T cells yielded 500,000 or so cDNA molecules, so each molecule approximated one T cell. Each CDR3 protein is one row after TCRdb ran MiXCR on the PCR reads. This table has about 380,000 distinct CDR3 sequences, 30% to 45% appearing once. These data belong to a study of post-analysis software for immune sequencing data. Findings and caveats of the study: Controls showed significantly higher normalized Chao1 diversity than did multiple sclerosis patients. Among a handful of TRBV segments more frequent in patients than controls were TRBV5-6, TRBV5-1 and TRBV20-1.

The CDR3 loop spans 14 amino acids. Trimming took 6 bases from V and 1 from J, leaving 10 bases between them. From germline, CDR1 is MDHEN and CDR2 SYDVKM. The specimen sequenced was blood. The source is a girl aged 10 to 17 with multiple sclerosis. The chain employs TRBV28 and TRBJ2-1; unclear D gene. Here the CDR3 reads CASRTDWSYNEQFF. Written as DNA, the CDR3 is TGTGCCAGCAGAACTGACTGGTCCTACAATGAGCAGTTCTTC.